Following are 20 T cell receptor beta chains from one sample sequenced in a study of CD8 T cells in acute hepatitis C reinfection. Time point described: naive CD8 control sorted from an acute-time-point sample. This table comes from immunoSEQ multiplex PCR, and its TCRdb copy is limited to in-frame clones, with some not included. Of 30,000 to 45,000 clones detected, 70% to 90% appear once; the ten largest clones hold roughly 11%. Sequenced: naive CD8+ T cells from PBMCs. Receptors were obtained from a woman aged 18-29 years who spontaneously cleared hepatitis C infection.

The chain couples TRBV13 to TRBJ2-1; possible D gene TRBD2, 6 bases. V gave up 3 bases and J gave up 7 bases, with 13 bases separating them. Germline V gene lookup returns CDR1 PRHDT and CDR2 FYEKMQ (reference sequence). This CDR3 has 14 residues. The CDR3 loop is CASSLGVEGNEQFF. Written as DNA, the CDR3 is TGTGCCAGCAGCTTGGGGGTGGAGGGGAATGAGCAGTTCTTC.

The J gene is TRBJ2-7, the V gene TRBV11-2, with a possible D match to TRBD1 (6 bases). The germline V and J ends were trimmed by 2 bases and 3 bases, with 14 bases remaining between them. The germline gives CDR1 SGHAT, CDR2 FQNNGV. This CDR3 comprises 15 residues. CDR3 sequence (DNA): TGTGCCAGCAGCTTAACTCAGGACAGTCACTACGAGCAGTACTTC. Its translation is CASSLTQDSHYEQYF.

The J gene is TRBJ1-5, the V gene TRBV10-3; tentative D call: TRBD1 (5 bases). The CDR3 extends over 13 amino acids. Trimming shortened V by 10 bases and J by 11 bases, and 21 bases separated the two germline ends. Germline V gives CDR1 ENHRY, CDR2 SYGVKD. CDR3 nucleotides: TGTGCCACCCGGGACCCCCTCTTTGAGACCCAGCATTTT. It yields the protein CATRDPLFETQHF.

The rearrangement joins TRBV4-1 to TRBJ2-5; D unresolved. This CDR3 region has 13 residues. Germline V gene data show CDR1 as MGHRA and CDR2 as YSYEKL. V lost 3 bases to trimming and J lost 7 bases, with 12 bases between them. CDR3: CASSQYEEGTQYF. The CDR3 nucleotides are TGCGCCAGCAGCCAGTACGAGGAAGGGACCCAGTACTTC.

The J gene is TRBJ2-2, the V gene TRBV5-1; D is undetermined. V dropped 0 bases and J dropped 7 bases, with 7 bases sitting between them. CDR3 length equals 13 residues. CDR1 is SGHRS and CDR2 is YFSETQ in the germline V gene. The CDR3 DNA is TGCGCCAGCAGCTTGGAGGGTAACGGGGAGCTGTTTTTT. This gives the protein CASSLEGNGELFF.

The gene calls are TRBV27 and TRBJ1-4, with 12 bases fitting TRBD1. This CDR3 is built from 17 residues. CDR1 and CDR2 (germline): MNHEY, SMNVEV (reference sequence). V lost 4 bases, J lost 3 bases, and 6 bases stayed unmatched. The DNA of the CDR3 is TGTGCCAGCAGTTGGGGGACAGGGGGCGCGGCTAATGAAAAACTGTTTTTT. As protein: CASSWGTGGAANEKLFF. Full variable domain (remainder filled in from reference TRBV27 and TRBJ1-4): EAQVTQNPRYLITVTGKKLTVTCSQNMNHEYMSWYRQDPGLGLRQIYYSMNVEVTDKGDVPEGYKVSRKEKRNFPLILESPSPNQTSLYFCASSWGTGGAANEKLFFGSGTQLSVL.

V gene TRBV7-3 combines with J gene TRBJ1-3; the D is unclear. The CDR3 is 13 amino acids. Germline V gene sequence: CDR1 SGHTA, CDR2 FQGTGA. V was shortened by 5 bases and J by 4 bases, with 9 bases between the two germline ends. CDR3 bases: TGTGCCAGCAGCCCGCAGGAGGGAAACACCATATATTTT. Its translation: CASSPQEGNTIYF.

V and J are TRBV19 and TRBJ2-2; D is undetermined. Germline CDR1 LNHDA, CDR2 SQIVND (reference sequence). The CDR3 spans 15 residues. V gave up 8 bases and J gave up 0 bases, with 13 bases separating them. The CDR3 DNA reads TGTGCCAGTGCCCCCGAGATCACGAACACCGGGGAGCTGTTTTTT. This codes for CASAPEITNTGELFF. Filled out from reference TRBV19 and TRBJ2-2, the complete variable domain reads DGGITQSPKYLFRKEGQNVTLSCEQNLNHDAMYWYRQDPGQGLRLIYYSQIVNDFQKGDIAEGYSVSREKKESFPLTVTSAQKNPTAFYLCASAPEITNTGELFFGEGSRLTVL.

This rearrangement joins TRBV20-1 to TRBJ2-1, with D unresolved. Trimming shortened V by 5 bases and J by 7 bases, and 9 bases separated the two germline ends. Germline CDR1 DFQATT, CDR2 SNEGSKA (reference sequence). The CDR3 has 11 residues. CDR3 residues: CSAPTGNEQFF. The CDR3 DNA is TGCAGTGCTCCAACGGGTAATGAGCAGTTCTTC.

The chain carries TRBV7-6 and TRBJ2-5; unclear D gene. V lost 1 base to trimming and J lost 1 base, with 10 bases between them. CDR3 length: 15 amino acids. Looked up from germline, CDR1 is SGHVS and CDR2 is FNYEAQ. CDR3 in DNA: TGTGCCAGCAGCTTAGGTTCGGGCACCCAAGAGACCCAGTACTTC. This sequence encodes CASSLGSGTQETQYF.

The rearrangement joins TRBV9 to TRBJ2-5; possibly TRBD1 for D (6 bases). This CDR3 region has 15 residues. The germline CDR1 and CDR2 sequences are SGDLS and YYNGEE. Trimming took 0 bases from V and 3 from J, leaving 12 bases between them. Here the CDR3 DNA reads TGTGCCAGCAGCGTAGCAGGGACAAAAAAAGAGACCCAGTACTTC. This gives the protein CASSVAGTKKETQYF.

The chain has TRBV9 and TRBJ1-6; 7 nucleotides match TRBD1. Germline assignment: CDR1 SGDLS and CDR2 YYNGEE. The length of the CDR3 is 15 residues. Germline trimming cut 7 bases from V and 15 bases from J; bases unmatched to any gene: 19. The CDR3 region has the DNA TGTGCCAGCGCAATGGACGGGACAGCTAACTTACACCTCCACTTT. Residues: CASAMDGTANLHLHF. Complete variable domain (other parts from reference TRBV9 and TRBJ1-6): DSGVTQTPKHLITATGQRVTLRCSPRSGDLSVYWYQQSLDQGLQFLIQYYNGEERAKGNILERFSAQQFPDLHSELNLSSLELGDSALYFCASAMDGTANLHLHFGNGTRLTVT.

The J gene is TRBJ2-7, the V gene TRBV10-2; no firm D call. The germline CDR1 and CDR2 sequences are WSHSY and SAAADI. The CDR3 is 15 residues long. The V end lost 2 bases, the J end lost 6 bases, and 17 bases lay between the germline ends. CDR3 in DNA: TGCGCCAGCAGTGAGACACCGTTAATAGCTTCCGAGCAGTACTTC. Translated, it gives CASSETPLIASEQYF.

This chain links TRBV9 with TRBJ2-3; the D is unclear. This CDR3 has 12 residues. Germline loops: CDR1 SGDLS, CDR2 YYNGEE. The ends were cut back, 4 bases at V and 6 bases at J, with 9 bases in the middle. CDR3 residues: CASSMSRDTQYF. In nucleotides, the CDR3 is TGTGCCAGCAGCATGTCCAGGGATACGCAGTATTTT.

This clone turned up a few times. V is TRBV10-1 and J is TRBJ2-1; 10 positions match TRBD2. The germline V gene encodes CDR1 WNHNN and CDR2 SYGVQD (reference sequence). There are 14 residues in the CDR3. Trimming removed 6 bases from V and 6 bases from J; junction bases left unmatched: 5. CDR3 coding DNA: TGCGCCAGCAGCGAAGGACTAGCGGTCAATGAGCAGTTCTTC. It yields the protein CASSEGLAVNEQFF.

The chain links TRBV5-1 to TRBJ1-1, with unresolved D. The V end lost 0 bases, the J end lost 0 bases, and 6 bases lay between the germline ends. Germline assignment: CDR1 SGHRS and CDR2 YFSETQ. The CDR3 runs 14 residues. The CDR3 loop is CASSLEIMNTEAFF. The CDR3 DNA reads as TGCGCCAGCAGCTTGGAAATTATGAACACTGAAGCTTTCTTT.

This clone has a single count. The V call is TRBV4-1, the J call TRBJ1-1, with D maybe TRBD1 (6 bases). V lost 3 bases, J lost 0 bases, and 14 bases lay in between. The CDR3 is made up of 16 amino acids. CDR1 is MGHRA and CDR2 is YSYEKL in the germline V gene. CDR3 region: CASSHLGGPMNTEAFF. DNA for the CDR3: TGCGCCAGCAGCCATTTGGGGGGCCCCATGAACACTGAAGCTTTCTTT.

The chain combines TRBV7-9 with TRBJ2-5; the match to TRBD2 covers 11 bases. This CDR3 contains 17 residues. Losses at the gene ends were 4 bases for V and 4 bases for J; bases not matched to a gene: 11. Germline lookup yields CDR1 SEHNR and CDR2 FQNEAQ (reference sequence). CDR3 in amino acids: CASSSRETSGTRETQYF. CDR3 DNA sequence: TGTGCCAGCAGCTCTAGGGAGACTAGCGGGACGCGAGAGACCCAGTACTTC.

The gene calls are TRBV6-5 and TRBJ2-5, with 9 bases matching TRBD2. V was clipped by 2 bases and J by 9 bases; unmatched bases: 7. CDR1 is MNHEY and CDR2 is SVGAGI in the germline V gene. The CDR3 loop spans 14 amino acids. The CDR3 nucleotides are TGTGCCAGCAGTTACGGTAGCGGGAGCCTCCCCCAGTACTTC. Protein: CASSYGSGSLPQYF.

V and J are TRBV5-1 and TRBJ1-1; 7 nucleotides agree with TRBD1. The CDR3 is made up of 14 amino acids. The V gene end was trimmed by 3 bases and the J gene end by 7 bases; junction bases not matched to a gene: 9. Germline V gene data show CDR1 as SGHRS and CDR2 as YFSETQ. CDR3 protein: CASSWTGTDYEAFF. CDR3 bases: TGCGCCAGCAGCTGGACCGGGACAGATTATGAAGCTTTCTTT. The complete variable domain, with remaining parts taken from reference TRBV5-1 and TRBJ1-1, reads KAGVTQTPRYLIKTRGQQVTLSCSPISGHRSVSWYQQTPGQGLQFLFEYFSETQRNKGNFPGRFSGRQFSNSRSEMNVSTLELGDSALYLCASSWTGTDYEAFFGQGTRLTVV.